This T cell receptor (beta chain) was found in a study of identical twins. TCRdb reprocessed the 5' RACE reads via MiXCR and lists one record per CDR3 protein. The table has under 1 million distinct CDR3 sequences, around an eighth seen once. V lost 6 bases, J lost 2 bases, and 4 bases stayed unmatched. CDR1 is MNHEY and CDR2 is SVGEGT in the germline V gene. The CDR3 has 14 residues. Points on this clonotype: Its antigen is not known.

Study-wide results and caveats: In cord blood, abundant beta clonotypes had fewer insertions; memory showed no trend.

The same data also contributed to another study, on yellow fever vaccine responses in identical twins.

Sequences were obtained from PBMCs. The TCR originated in a woman between 18 and 30 years old in good health. The gene calls are TRBV6-2 or TRBV6-3 and TRBJ2-7; 10 nucleotides line up with TRBD1. CDR3 region: CASREGQGAYEQYV. CDR3 bases: TGTGCCAGCAGGGAAGGACAGGGGGCCTACGAGCAGTACGTC.